Below are 27 T cell receptor beta chains sequenced from a single sample in a study of regulatory T cells in long-lasting Graves disease. Time point: newly diagnosed GD, antithyroid drugs for less than 3 months. PBMCs provided the RNA from which the TCR library was made. Researchers made TCR beta libraries by using iRepertoire HTBI primers and running Arm-PCR on CDR3 regions. Via MiXCR, TCRdb re-called the multiplex PCR reads, giving one row per CDR3 protein. The profile shows around 230,000 distinct CDR3 sequences, approximately 20% of them singletons. The sequencing used peripheral blood mononuclear cells (PBMCs), collected at new diagnosis, from a patient treated with antithyroid drugs. The receptors here all came from a female donor with Graves disease.

This clonotype was picked up many times. The CDR3 DNA follows: TGTGCCATCCACGCCACCAACACCGGGGAGCTGTTTTTT. Translating gives CAIHATNTGELFF. This chain links TRBV7-9 with TRBJ2-2; the D is unclear. The CDR3 is made up of 13 amino acids. The V end lost 10 bases, the J end lost 2 bases, and 11 bases lay between the germline ends. CDR1 SEHNR and CDR2 FQNEAQ come from the germline V gene (reference sequence).

This chain links TRBV6-2 or TRBV6-3 with TRBJ2-2, with D perhaps matching TRBD1 or TRBD2 (5 bases each). CDR3 length equals 16 residues. Germline loops: CDR1 MNHEY, CDR2 SVGEGT. Between the trimmed V and J ends, which lost 0 bases and 0 bases, there was a span of 8 bases. CDR3 nucleotides: TGTGCCAGCAGTTACTCGGGGACGCCGAACACCGGGGAGCTGTTTTTT. Protein product: CASSYSGTPNTGELFF.

Many counts were recorded for this clonotype. The rearrangement uses TRBV2 and TRBJ2-7; 8 bases are a match to TRBD1. Germline V gene lookup returns CDR1 SNHLY and CDR2 FYNNEI. The J segment lost 7 bases and the V segment lost 6 bases, leaving 5 bases of the junction unmatched. The CDR3 sequence is 12 residues long. Written as DNA, the CDR3 is TGTGCCAGCAGCCGACAGGGGAGTGAGCAGTACTTC. It codes for CASSRQGSEQYF.

This clonotype occurred many times. The V call is TRBV7-2, the J call TRBJ2-3; 14 bases are a match to TRBD2. The V and J ends lost 1 base and 4 bases, in that order; junction bases with no gene match: 1. Germline V gene sequence: CDR1 SGHTA, CDR2 FQGNSA. The CDR3 has 16 amino acids. The CDR3 reads CASSLGLAGGPDTQYF. In DNA, the CDR3 is TGTGCCAGCAGCTTAGGACTAGCGGGAGGGCCAGATACGCAGTATTTT.

The chain recombines TRBV28 with TRBJ1-2; D unresolved. This CDR3 has 12 amino acids. V lost 6 bases to trimming and J lost 4 bases, with 9 bases between them. Germline V gene data show CDR1 as MDHEN and CDR2 as SYDVKM. The CDR3 loop reads CASRPHFYGYTF. The CDR3 nucleotides read TGTGCCAGCAGACCTCACTTCTATGGCTACACCTTC.

This chain connects TRBV11-2 to TRBJ2-5, with TRBD2 matching over 13 bases. The better agreement between TRBJ2-1 and the DNA end casts doubt on the J call. Germline V lookup: CDR1 SGHAT, CDR2 FQNNGV. The CDR3 length is 19 residues. CDR3 sequence: CASSLGSTSGRWSYNEQFF. CDR3 sequence (DNA): TGTGCCAGCAGCTTGGGGTCGACTAGCGGGAGGTGGTCCTACAATGAGCAGTTCTTC.

This clonotype was detected only once. This chain connects TRBV6-2 or TRBV6-3 to TRBJ2-1, with a weak D call TRBD1 (6 bases). The V end lost 6 bases, the J end lost 4 bases, and 10 bases lay between the germline ends. The CDR3 spans 13 residues. Looked up from germline, CDR1 is MNHEY and CDR2 is SVGEGT. The CDR3 protein is CASREDSYNEQFF. The CDR3 bases are TGTGCCAGCAGAGAGGACAGTTACAATGAGCAGTTCTTC.

This clonotype was counted ten times or more. V and J are TRBV5-5 and TRBJ2-3; D gene ambiguous. The CDR3 has 15 residues. CDR1 is SGHKS and CDR2 is YYEKEE in the germline V gene (reference sequence). Trimming took off 0 bases at V and 6 bases at J, with 14 bases between the two ends. CDR3 nucleotides: TGTGCCAGCAGCTTGGAACTGATCCTCGGGGATACGCAGTATTTT. Amino acids: CASSLELILGDTQYF. The entire variable domain, with the rest obtained from reference TRBV5-5 and TRBJ2-3, is as follows: DAGVTQSPTHLIKTRGQQVTLRCSPISGHKSVSWYQQVLGQGPQFIFQYYEKEERGRGNFPDRFSARQFPNYSSELNVNALLLGDSALYLCASSLELILGDTQYFGPGTRLTVL.

A few counts support this clonotype. This may stem from a read error, because a much larger clone lies one nucleotide away. The chain carries TRBV7-8 and TRBJ2-1; 10 nucleotides align to TRBD2. The germline gives CDR1 SGHVS, CDR2 FQNEAQ. The CDR3 totals 16 residues. V shed 2 bases, J shed 9 bases, and the junction held 10 bases outside the gene matches. In DNA, the CDR3 is TGTGCCAGCAGCTTAATTCCCCAGCGGGGGGGCAGTGAGCAGTTCTTC. Translated, it gives CASSLIPQRGGSEQFF. The variable domain in full, with the rest retrieved from reference TRBV7-8 and TRBJ2-1, is GAGVSQSPRYKVAKRGQDVALRCDPISGHVSLFWYQQALGQGPEFLTYFQNEAQLDKSGLPSDRFFAERPEGSVSTLKIQRTQQEDSAVYLCASSLIPQRGGSEQFFGPGTRLTVL.

The chain is built from TRBV29-1 and TRBJ2-5; 8 nucleotides line up with TRBD1. The V gene's germline CDR1 is SQVTM and CDR2 ANQGSEA. CDR3 length: 14 amino acids. V was pared by 4 bases and J by 9 bases, with 13 bases of the junction left unmatched. CDR3 sequence (DNA): TGCAGCGTTGGATGGACAGGGAGTTATACAGCCCAGTACTTC. Residues: CSVGWTGSYTAQYF.

The sample holds many counts of this clonotype. This rearrangement joins TRBV27 to TRBJ2-7; TRBD2 agrees at 12 bases. Germline CDR1 MNHEY, CDR2 SMNVEV (reference sequence). The CDR3 is made up of 15 amino acids. Trimming removed 5 bases from V and 2 bases from J; junction bases left unmatched: 4. The CDR3 DNA reads as TGTGCCAGCAGTGGACTAGCGGGACCCCCCTACGAGCAGTACTTC. Translated: CASSGLAGPPYEQYF.

This clonotype was counted at least ten times. The chain is built from TRBV11-2 and TRBJ1-1, with TRBD1 matching over 7 bases. The trim removed 5 bases at V and 0 bases at J, leaving 3 bases unmatched. Germline values: CDR1 SGHAT, CDR2 FQNNGV. This CDR3 has 14 amino acids. This CDR3 reads CASSMTGLNTEAFF. In DNA, the CDR3 is TGTGCCAGCAGCATGACAGGGTTGAACACTGAAGCTTTCTTT.

This clonotype was detected ten times or more. The V and J genes are TRBV7-9 and TRBJ2-5; 8 nucleotides align to TRBD1. The CDR3 has 14 residues. Per germline, CDR1 SEHNR and CDR2 FQNEAQ (reference sequence). Unmatched junction bases numbered 8, after V lost 7 bases and J lost 4 bases. The CDR3: CASTPTGDGETQYF. The DNA of the CDR3 is TGTGCCAGCACGCCGACAGGGGATGGAGAGACCCAGTACTTC. Together with reference TRBV7-9 and TRBJ2-5, the CDR3 gives the full variable domain: DTGVSQNPRHKITKRGQNVTFRCDPISEHNRLYWYRQTLGQGPEFLTYFQNEAQLEKSRLLSDRFSAERPKGSFSTLEIQRTEQGDSAMYLCASTPTGDGETQYFGPGTRLLVL.

This clonotype was found many times. This chain links TRBV5-1 with TRBJ2-7; D may be TRBD2 (5 bases). The V and J ends lost 0 bases and 5 bases respectively, with 15 bases between them. The V gene's germline CDR1 is SGHRS and CDR2 YFSETQ. CDR3 size: 15 residues. The CDR3 here is CASSLAVGLADEQYF. The DNA of the CDR3 is TGCGCCAGCAGCTTGGCCGTAGGGCTAGCTGACGAGCAGTACTTC.

In its sample, this clonotype was seen many times. The chain recombines TRBV6-1 with TRBJ2-4; TRBD2 agrees at 10 bases. Trimming took 7 bases from V and 2 from J; bases not matched to a gene: 17. This CDR3 has 19 residues. Germline V gene lookup returns CDR1 MNHNS and CDR2 SASEGT. CDR3 residues: CASNFNRVTAGGTKNIQYF. The DNA of the CDR3 is TGTGCCAGCAACTTCAACAGGGTGACAGCGGGAGGGACCAAAAACATTCAGTACTTC.

This clonotype was detected ten times or more. V is TRBV12-3 or TRBV12-4 and J is TRBJ1-2, with D unresolved. The CDR3 spans 12 residues. Trimming removed 2 bases at V and 5 bases at J, with 6 bases between. CDR3 DNA sequence: TGTGCCAGCAGTTTACCCGGTTATGGCTACACCTTC. This sequence encodes CASSLPGYGYTF.

This clonotype has only a few counts. The chain carries TRBV5-1 and TRBJ2-3; D possibly corresponds to TRBD2 (5 bases). This CDR3 spans 17 amino acids. V was clipped by 4 bases and J by 2 bases, with 20 bases between them. Germline CDR1 is SGHRS and CDR2 is YFSETQ. CDR3 DNA: TGCGCCAGCAGCCCCAGCCTAGGGCGGGCCCACACAGATACGCAGTATTTT. Translating gives CASSPSLGRAHTDTQYF.

This clonotype was recorded many times. The rearrangement uses TRBV6-2 or TRBV6-3 and TRBJ2-7; 13 nucleotides match TRBD2. V lost 5 bases and J lost 0; bases outside the gene matches: 22. The CDR3 sequence is 22 residues long. Germline CDR1 is MNHEY and CDR2 is SVGEGT. CDR3 protein: CASSENLLFPGLAGRSSYEQYF. CDR3 nucleotide sequence: TGTGCCAGCAGTGAAAACCTTCTTTTTCCGGGACTAGCGGGGAGGTCCTCCTACGAGCAGTACTTC.

In its sample, this clonotype was seen many times. The V and J genes are TRBV27 and TRBJ1-3; no clear D. The germline CDR1 and CDR2 sequences are MNHEY and SMNVEV (reference sequence). This CDR3 has 11 residues. V was trimmed by 8 bases and J by 0 bases, leaving 2 bases between them. The CDR3 region is CASVSGNTIYF. In DNA, the CDR3 is TGTGCCAGCGTCTCTGGAAACACCATATATTTT.

This clonotype was seen only once. A much larger clone lies one base from this, so it may be a read error. The V call is TRBV11-2, the J call TRBJ2-1; D unclear. There are 12 residues in the CDR3. The V gene's germline CDR1 is SGHAT and CDR2 FQNNGV. Trimming left V 5 bases short and J 8 bases short, with 10 bases between. The CDR3 sequence: CASSPSRDEQFF. The CDR3 bases are TGTGCCAGCAGCCCGAGCCGGGATGAGCAGTTCTTC.

At least ten counts were recorded for this clonotype. V gene TRBV2 combines with J gene TRBJ2-1; D ambiguous. CDR3 length equals 17 residues. The germline gives CDR1 SNHLY, CDR2 FYNNEI. Trimming left V 4 bases short and J 0 bases short, with 16 bases between. CDR3 in amino acids: CASSALRLRHSYNEQFF. CDR3 sequence (DNA): TGTGCCAGCAGTGCACTCCGACTGAGGCACTCCTACAATGAGCAGTTCTTC.

This clonotype was detected only once. CDR3 residues: CSARDRGQAGKDFF. The CDR3 region has the DNA TGCAGTGCTAGAGATCGAGGACAGGCAGGAAAGGATTTCTTT. The chain is built from TRBV20-1 and TRBJ1-1; 7 positions match TRBD1. V dropped 0 bases and J dropped 13; count of bases not matched to a gene: 14. CDR3 length: 14 amino acids. Germline loops: CDR1 DFQATT, CDR2 SNEGSKA (reference sequence).

This clonotype appeared many times. The rearrangement joins TRBV7-2 to TRBJ2-5; D ambiguous. V lost 5 bases and J 0 bases, leaving 7 bases between the germline ends. The CDR3 sequence is 13 residues long. From germline, CDR1 is SGHTA and CDR2 FQGNSA. The CDR3 loop is CASSASYQETQYF. The CDR3 bases are TGTGCCAGCAGCGCATCATACCAAGAGACCCAGTACTTC.

There are many counts of this clonotype. The rearrangement joins TRBV2 to TRBJ2-1; D gene ambiguous. V was cut by 2 bases and J by 7 bases, with 6 bases left in between. The CDR3 covers 12 residues. The germline CDR1 and CDR2 sequences are SNHLY and FYNNEI. In DNA, the CDR3 is TGTGCCAGCAGTGAATTCGGGAATGAGCAGTTCTTC. It yields the protein CASSEFGNEQFF.

This clonotype has at least ten counts. The chain joins TRBV18 to TRBJ2-5, with 10 bases that match TRBD2. Germline CDR1 reads KGHSH; CDR2 reads LQKENI. The CDR3 covers 14 residues. V lost 2 bases and J lost 5; bases outside the gene matches: 2. CDR3 coding DNA: TGTGCCAGCTCACCAGCTAGCGGGAGCGAGACCCAGTACTTC. It is translated as CASSPASGSETQYF.

This chain links TRBV5-5 with TRBJ1-3; unclear D gene. V lost 4 bases and J 2 bases, leaving 10 bases between the germline ends. Germline V gene lookup returns CDR1 SGHKS and CDR2 YYEKEE (reference sequence). The CDR3 covers 14 residues. CDR3 in amino acids: CASSPVGAGNTIYF. For the CDR3, the DNA is TGTGCCAGCAGCCCAGTAGGTGCTGGAAACACCATATATTTT.

This chain uses TRBV20-1 with TRBJ2-2, with D uncertain. Between the trimmed V and J ends, which lost 0 bases and 0 bases, there was a span of 8 bases. Germline CDR1 reads DFQATT; CDR2 reads SNEGSKA (reference sequence). This CDR3 contains 15 residues. The CDR3 protein is CSARDSAANTGELFF. CDR3 coding DNA: TGCAGTGCTAGAGATTCCGCGGCGAACACCGGGGAGCTGTTTTTT.